This TCR beta chain was captured by sequencing in a study of blood T cell repertoires in COVID-19. Overall study context: Whether acute or convalescent, the COVID-19 samples came from the United States, Italy and Spain. Nucleic acid was either cDNA or gDNA, and it came from T cells, B-cell-depleted T cells, or PBMCs.

CDR1 and CDR2 from the germline V gene are LNHDA and SQIVND (reference sequence). V lost 2 bases, J lost 1 base, and 9 bases lay in between. The CDR3 has 15 amino acids. This clone was seen only a few times. Authors' processing steps: Estimates of nucleated cell counts were drawn from the amplification of reference gene primers. The method was immunoSEQ multiplex PCR; TCRdb's version includes in-frame clones alone and lacks a portion of them. The D gene and trimming were derived from the DNA, and the V and J assignments and clone size from that table. Of 30,000 to 40,000 clones in the sample, 65% to 90% were seen once.

The specimen sequenced was peripheral blood. The rearrangement uses TRBV19 and TRBJ2-1; the D gene is possibly TRBD2 (6 bases). This TCR came from a woman aged 80 or over with active or convalescent COVID-19. CDR3 nucleotides: TGTGCCAGTAGTATAAGAGCGGGTTCCTACAATGAGCAGTTCTTC. Residues: CASSIRAGSYNEQFF.